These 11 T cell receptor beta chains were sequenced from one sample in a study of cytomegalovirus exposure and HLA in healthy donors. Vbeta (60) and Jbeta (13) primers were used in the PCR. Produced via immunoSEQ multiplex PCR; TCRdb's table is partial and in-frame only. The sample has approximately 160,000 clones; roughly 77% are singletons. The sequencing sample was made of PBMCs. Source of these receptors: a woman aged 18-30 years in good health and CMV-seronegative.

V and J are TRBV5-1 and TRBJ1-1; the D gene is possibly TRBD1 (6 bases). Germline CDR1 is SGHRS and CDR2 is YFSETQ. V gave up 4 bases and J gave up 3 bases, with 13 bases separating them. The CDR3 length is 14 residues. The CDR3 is CASSRWDKHTEAFF. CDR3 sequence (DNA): TGCGCCAGCAGCCGGTGGGACAAACACACTGAAGCTTTCTTT.

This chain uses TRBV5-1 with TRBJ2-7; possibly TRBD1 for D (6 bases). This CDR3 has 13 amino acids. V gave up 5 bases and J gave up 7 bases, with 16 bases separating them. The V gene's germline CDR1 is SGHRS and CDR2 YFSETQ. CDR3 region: CASRDTPTGEQYF. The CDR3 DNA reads TGCGCCAGCAGAGACACGCCAACAGGGGAGCAGTACTTC.

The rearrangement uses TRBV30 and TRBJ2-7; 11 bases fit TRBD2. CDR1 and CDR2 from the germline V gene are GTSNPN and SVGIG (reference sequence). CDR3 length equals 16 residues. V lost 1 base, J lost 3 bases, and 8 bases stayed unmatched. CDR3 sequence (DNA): TGTGCCTGGAGTGCCCCACTAGCGGGAGAGTACTACGAGCAGTACTTC. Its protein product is CAWSAPLAGEYYEQYF.

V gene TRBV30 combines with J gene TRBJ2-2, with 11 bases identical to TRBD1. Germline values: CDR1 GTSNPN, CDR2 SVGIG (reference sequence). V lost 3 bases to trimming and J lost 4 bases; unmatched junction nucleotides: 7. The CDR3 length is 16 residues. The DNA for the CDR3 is TGTGCCTGGAGGAGAGCCGGGACAGGGGGCACCGGGGAGCTGTTTTTT. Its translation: CAWRRAGTGGTGELFF.

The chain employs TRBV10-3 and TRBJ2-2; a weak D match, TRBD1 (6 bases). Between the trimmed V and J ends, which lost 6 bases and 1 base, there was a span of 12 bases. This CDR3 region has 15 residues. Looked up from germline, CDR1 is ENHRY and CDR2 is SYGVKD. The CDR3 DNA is TGTGCCATCAGCGAACCGGACAGGAACACCGGGGAGCTGTTTTTT. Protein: CAISEPDRNTGELFF.

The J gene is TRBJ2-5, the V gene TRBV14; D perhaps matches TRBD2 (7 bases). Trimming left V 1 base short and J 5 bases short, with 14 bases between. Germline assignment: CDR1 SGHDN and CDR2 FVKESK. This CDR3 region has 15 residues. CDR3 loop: CASSQGLQGGETQYF. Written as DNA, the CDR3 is TGTGCCAGCAGCCAAGGGCTACAGGGAGGGGAGACCCAGTACTTC.

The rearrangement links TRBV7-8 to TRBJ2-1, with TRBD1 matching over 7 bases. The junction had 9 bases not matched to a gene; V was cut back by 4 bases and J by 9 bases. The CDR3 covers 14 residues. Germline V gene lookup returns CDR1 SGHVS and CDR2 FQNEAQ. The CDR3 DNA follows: TGTGCCAGCAGCTCGGACAGGAGTAAAGGTGAGCAGTTCTTC. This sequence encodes CASSSDRSKGEQFF.

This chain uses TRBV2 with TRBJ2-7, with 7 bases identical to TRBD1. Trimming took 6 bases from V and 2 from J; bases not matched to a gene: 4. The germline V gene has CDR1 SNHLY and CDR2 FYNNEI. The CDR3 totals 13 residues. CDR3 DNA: TGTGCCAGCAGCCGGGACAGCGCCTACGAGCAGTACTTC. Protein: CASSRDSAYEQYF.

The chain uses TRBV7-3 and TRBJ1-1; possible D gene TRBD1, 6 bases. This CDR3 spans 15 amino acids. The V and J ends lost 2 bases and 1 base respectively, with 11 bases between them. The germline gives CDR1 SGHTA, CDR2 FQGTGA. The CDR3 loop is CASSLLGGENTEAFF. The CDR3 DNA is TGTGCCAGCAGCTTATTAGGGGGGGAGAACACTGAAGCTTTCTTT.

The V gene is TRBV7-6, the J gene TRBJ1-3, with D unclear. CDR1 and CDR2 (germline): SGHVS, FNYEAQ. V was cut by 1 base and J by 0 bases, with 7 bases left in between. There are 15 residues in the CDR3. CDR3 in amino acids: CASSLGPSSGNTIYF. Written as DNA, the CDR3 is TGTGCCAGCAGCTTAGGCCCGAGCTCTGGAAACACCATATATTTT.

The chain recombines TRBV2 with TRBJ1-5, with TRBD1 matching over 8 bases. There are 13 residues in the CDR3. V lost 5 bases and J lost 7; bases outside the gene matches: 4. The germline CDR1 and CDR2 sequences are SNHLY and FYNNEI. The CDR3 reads CASSPDRDQPQHF. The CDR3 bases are TGTGCCAGCAGTCCGGACAGGGACCAGCCCCAGCATTTT.